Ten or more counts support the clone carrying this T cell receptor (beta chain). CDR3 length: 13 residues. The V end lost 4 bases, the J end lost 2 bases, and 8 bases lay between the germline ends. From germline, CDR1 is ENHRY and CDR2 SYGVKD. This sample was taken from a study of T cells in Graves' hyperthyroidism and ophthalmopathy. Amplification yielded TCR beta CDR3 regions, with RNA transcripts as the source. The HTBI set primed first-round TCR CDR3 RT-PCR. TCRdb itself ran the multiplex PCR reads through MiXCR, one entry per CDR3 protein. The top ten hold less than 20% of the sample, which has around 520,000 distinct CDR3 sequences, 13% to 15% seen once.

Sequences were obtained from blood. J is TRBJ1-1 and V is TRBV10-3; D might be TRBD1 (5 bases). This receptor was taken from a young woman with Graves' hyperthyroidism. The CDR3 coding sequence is TGTGCCATCAGTGGGGACGGAAACACTGAAGCTTTCTTT. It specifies CAISGDGNTEAFF.